These 26 T cell receptor beta chains originate from one sample sequenced in a study of blood T cell repertoires in COVID-19. Only in-frame clones appear in the TCRdb table, and some are missing; sequencing was by immunoSEQ multiplex PCR. The table lists fewer than 500,000 clones, 88% of them singletons. The sample consisted of PBMCs or T cells enriched from blood (not recorded which). All receptors derive from a woman aged 25 to 45 with acute COVID-19.

This chain uses TRBV7-9 with TRBJ1-3; 9 bases fit TRBD1. CDR3 length: 16 residues. The V gene's germline CDR1 is SEHNR and CDR2 FQNEAQ (reference sequence). The V gene end was trimmed by 6 bases and the J gene end by 0 bases; junction bases not matched to a gene: 6. The CDR3 DNA sequence: TGTGCCAGCAGGCGGGGACAGGGAAACTCTGGAAACACCATATATTTT. Encoded protein: CASRRGQGNSGNTIYF.

This sequence joins TRBV28 and TRBJ1-1; D is ambiguous. This CDR3 has 15 amino acids. Germline assignment: CDR1 MDHEN and CDR2 SYDVKM. V dropped 4 bases and J dropped 6 bases, with 18 bases sitting between them. CDR3 in DNA: TGTGCCAGCAGTTCCCCGGATCCGGGAGGTCCTGAAGCTTTCTTT. This translates into CASSSPDPGGPEAFF.

The chain carries TRBV5-1 and TRBJ1-2, with TRBD1 matching 7 bases. This CDR3 contains 14 residues. Per the germline V gene, CDR1 is SGHRS and CDR2 is YFSETQ. The V segment lost 6 bases and the J segment 2 bases; nucleotides outside the gene matches: 7. The DNA for the CDR3 is TGCGCCAGCATGTCCGGGACAGCAAACTATGGCTACACCTTC. Translating gives CASMSGTANYGYTF.

V is TRBV28 and J is TRBJ1-6; TRBD1 aligns across 7 bases. CDR1 is MDHEN, CDR2 SYDVKM, per germline. The CDR3 extends over 15 amino acids. The ends lost 3 bases at V and 9 bases at J; junction bases unmatched: 8. The DNA for the CDR3 is TGTGCCAGCAGTTTTCCCGACAGGGCAGCTTCACCCCTCCACTTT. Residues: CASSFPDRAASPLHF.

This clone was observed once. This chain connects TRBV6-5 to TRBJ1-1; 7 nucleotides align to TRBD1. The CDR3 is 15 residues long. Germline V gene lookup returns CDR1 MNHEY and CDR2 SVGAGI. Unmatched junction bases numbered 10, after V lost 5 bases and J lost 4 bases. The CDR3 loop is CASSPQGGSGTEAFF. CDR3 DNA: TGTGCCAGCAGTCCCCAGGGGGGTTCGGGCACTGAAGCTTTCTTT.

The V call is TRBV19, the J call TRBJ1-3; a possible D gene is TRBD1 (5 bases). The CDR3 contains 14 residues. CDR1 LNHDA and CDR2 SQIVND come from the germline V gene (reference sequence). Trimming stripped 5 bases from V and 1 base from J, with 9 bases between. This CDR3 reads CASSAQGSGNTIYF. CDR3 DNA sequence: TGTGCCAGTAGTGCCCAGGGTTCTGGAAACACCATATATTTT.

The gene calls are TRBV7-2 and TRBJ2-4; tentative D call: TRBD2 (6 bases). Germline loops: CDR1 SGHTA, CDR2 FQGNSA. The CDR3 is 19 residues long. V dropped 1 base and J dropped 0 bases, with 19 bases sitting between them. The CDR3 protein is CASSLDRRDAKLAKNIQYF. The CDR3 DNA follows: TGTGCCAGCAGCTTAGATAGGCGGGACGCCAAGCTAGCCAAAAACATTCAGTACTTC.

In its sample, this clone was seen once. The V gene is TRBV12-3 or TRBV12-4, the J gene TRBJ1-4; TRBD1 matches at 7 bases. This CDR3 region has 13 residues. V dropped 6 bases and J dropped 8; count of bases not matched to a gene: 6. CDR3 sequence: CASSPGGWEKLFF. CDR3 DNA: TGTGCCAGCAGCCCAGGGGGTTGGGAAAAACTGTTTTTT.

The chain uses TRBV5-1 and TRBJ1-2, with 7 bases matching TRBD1. The V and J ends lost 5 bases and 4 bases, in that order; junction bases with no gene match: 5. Germline values: CDR1 SGHRS, CDR2 YFSETQ. The CDR3 covers 13 residues. In nucleotides, the CDR3 is TGCGCCAGCAGACAAACAGGGGTCTATGGCTACACCTTC. Translating it yields CASRQTGVYGYTF.

The chain has TRBV5-4 and TRBJ2-7, with D maybe TRBD2 (5 bases). There are 14 residues in the CDR3. Trimming removed 3 bases at V and 4 bases at J, with 14 bases between. Germline-derived CDR1 and CDR2 are SGHNT and YYREEE (reference sequence). This chain's CDR3 is CASSSDLSGYEQYF. In nucleotides, the CDR3 is TGTGCCAGCAGCTCCGACCTTTCGGGGTACGAGCAGTACTTC.

The chain carries TRBV10-1 and TRBJ2-5, with D unresolved. Germline-derived CDR1 and CDR2 are WNHNN and SYGVQD (reference sequence). This CDR3 is built from 10 residues. V was trimmed by 9 bases and J by 5 bases, leaving 7 bases between them. The CDR3 spells CASAGETQYF. The CDR3 coding sequence is TGCGCCAGTGCCGGGGAGACCCAGTACTTC.

The chain uses TRBV9 and TRBJ1-3; D uncertain. The length of the CDR3 is 16 residues. Trimming took 3 bases from V and 2 from J, leaving 15 bases between them. The germline V gene encodes CDR1 SGDLS and CDR2 YYNGEE. CDR3 coding DNA: TGTGCCAGCAGCGATACCGCGGTTGCCACTGGAAACACCATATATTTT. Encoded protein: CASSDTAVATGNTIYF.

V usage is TRBV24-1 and J usage is TRBJ2-3; TRBD1 matches 7 bases. CDR1 is KGHDR and CDR2 is SFDVKD in the germline V gene. CDR3 length equals 13 residues. The V gene end was trimmed by 9 bases and the J gene end by 0 bases; junction bases not matched to a gene: 2. The CDR3 DNA follows: TGTGCCACCGCAGGGGGAAGCACAGATACGCAGTATTTT. This sequence encodes CATAGGSTDTQYF.

This rearrangement joins TRBV9 to TRBJ2-4; 11 bases are shared with TRBD1. CDR1 and CDR2 (germline): SGDLS, YYNGEE. V gave up 0 bases and J gave up 6 bases; unmatched junction bases: 5. There are 16 residues in the CDR3. The CDR3 nucleotides read TGTGCCAGCAGCGTAGAGGGACAGGGGGGAAGAAACATTCAGTACTTC. Amino acids: CASSVEGQGGRNIQYF.

The chain employs TRBV11-2 and TRBJ1-6; D gene ambiguous. Looked up from germline, CDR1 is SGHAT and CDR2 is FQNNGV. Trimming cost V 0 bases and J 6 bases, with 6 bases left between them. The CDR3 sequence is 14 residues long. The CDR3 reads CASSLETGNSPLHF. Written as DNA, the CDR3 is TGTGCCAGCAGCTTAGAAACCGGTAATTCACCCCTCCACTTT.

The rearrangement links TRBV9 to TRBJ1-1, with 11 bases fitting TRBD1. V trimming: 0 bases; J trimming: 7 bases; junction bases outside the gene matches: 5. CDR1 SGDLS and CDR2 YYNGEE come from the germline V gene. CDR3 length equals 15 residues. The CDR3 sequence: CASSVGTGGEVEAFF. The CDR3 nucleotides read TGTGCCAGCAGCGTAGGGACAGGGGGCGAGGTTGAAGCTTTCTTT.

In its sample, this clone was seen a few times. The J gene is TRBJ2-3, the V gene TRBV28, with TRBD2 identical over 10 bases. Germline V lookup: CDR1 MDHEN, CDR2 SYDVKM. This CDR3 has 15 residues. The trim removed 5 bases at V and 0 bases at J, leaving 2 bases unmatched. The DNA for the CDR3 is TGTGCCAGCAGTGTAGCGGGGGGTAGCACAGATACGCAGTATTTT. It yields the protein CASSVAGGSTDTQYF.

The chain joins TRBV5-6 to TRBJ2-2; 7 nucleotides line up with TRBD1. The V segment lost 1 base and the J segment 5 bases; nucleotides outside the gene matches: 11. Germline-derived CDR1 and CDR2 are SGHDT and YYEEEE. The CDR3 contains 17 residues. The CDR3 spells CASSLSRQGWRTGELFF. The CDR3 nucleotides read TGTGCCAGCAGCTTGTCCCGACAGGGCTGGAGGACCGGGGAGCTGTTTTTT.

This clone was counted ten times or more. The chain has TRBV19 and TRBJ2-5; 11 bases map to TRBD2. This CDR3 is 16 amino acids long. Trimming removed 2 bases from V and 2 bases from J; junction bases left unmatched: 4. Germline CDR1 LNHDA, CDR2 SQIVND (reference sequence). The CDR3 protein is CASSIRASGGQETQYF. The CDR3, as DNA: TGTGCCAGTAGTATAAGGGCTAGCGGGGGGCAAGAGACCCAGTACTTC.

The CDR3 reads CASSLYFGRRGDEQYF. The CDR3 DNA follows: TGCGCCAGCAGCTTGTACTTCGGTCGCAGGGGAGACGAGCAGTACTTC. The chain links TRBV5-1 to TRBJ2-7, with D perhaps matching TRBD1 (6 bases). The CDR3 length is 16 residues. CDR1 and CDR2 from the germline V gene are SGHRS and YFSETQ. Between the trimmed V and J ends, which lost 1 base and 5 bases, there was a span of 19 bases.

The chain combines TRBV24-1 with TRBJ2-7; 7 nucleotides agree with TRBD1. The CDR3 has 14 residues. Germline V gene data show CDR1 as KGHDR and CDR2 as SFDVKD. V gave up 2 bases and J gave up 4 bases; unmatched junction bases: 4. The CDR3 is CATSDSARGYEQYF. The CDR3 coding sequence is TGTGCCACCAGTGATTCGGCCAGGGGGTACGAGCAGTACTTC.

To note about this clone: Other DNA sequences from this sample encode an identical CDR3 as well. The genes are TRBV5-1 and TRBJ1-5; possibly TRBD1 for D (5 bases). CDR3 size: 13 residues. Germline loops: CDR1 SGHRS, CDR2 YFSETQ. Trimming stripped 4 bases from V and 2 bases from J, with 7 bases between. CDR3 sequence: CASSPGGNQPQHF. The CDR3 DNA sequence: TGCGCCAGCAGCCCGGGGGGCAATCAGCCCCAGCATTTT.

The chain combines TRBV5-1 with TRBJ1-1; D uncertain. Trimming stripped 0 bases from V and 1 base from J, with 7 bases between. CDR3 size: 14 residues. Germline assignment: CDR1 SGHRS and CDR2 YFSETQ. The CDR3 DNA follows: TGCGCCAGCAGCTTGGCACAGCAGAACACTGAAGCTTTCTTT. Protein sequence: CASSLAQQNTEAFF.

This clone was detected a few times. The chain carries TRBV7-9 and TRBJ1-6; D unresolved. The CDR3 loop spans 17 amino acids. Germline V gene lookup returns CDR1 SEHNR and CDR2 FQNEAQ (reference sequence). Trimming cost V 7 bases and J 6 bases, with 22 bases left between them. The CDR3 bases are TGTGCCAGCACATCCTACTCCCTGGGAGTAAGTAATTCACCCCTCCACTTT. It translates to CASTSYSLGVSNSPLHF.

This chain connects TRBV3-1 (or the pseudogene TRBV3-2) to TRBJ2-7, with 9 bases that match TRBD1. V dropped 3 bases and J dropped 2; count of bases not matched to a gene: 8. CDR3 length: 16 amino acids. The V gene's germline CDR1 is LGHDT and CDR2 YNNKEL (reference sequence). The CDR3 sequence: CASSHSPGQGPYEQYF. CDR3 nucleotide sequence: TGTGCCAGCAGCCACAGTCCGGGACAGGGCCCCTACGAGCAGTACTTC.

The rearrangement uses TRBV24-1 and TRBJ2-3, with 11 bases that match TRBD2. Losses at the gene ends were 0 bases for V and 2 bases for J; bases not matched to a gene: 12. This CDR3 has 20 amino acids. From germline, CDR1 is KGHDR and CDR2 SFDVKD. The DNA for the CDR3 is TGTGCCACCAGTGATTTGCCCCGGAAAACTAGCGGGGGAGTCACAGATACGCAGTATTTT. Its protein product is CATSDLPRKTSGGVTDTQYF.